This TCR beta chain stems from a study of radiotherapy plus CTLA-4 blockade in lung cancer. The protocol was immunoSEQ multiplex PCR, while the TCRdb copy is restricted to in-frame clones and leaves out a portion. This sample has around 85,000 clones; 70% to 90% occur once, and the top ten carry 2% to 2.5%. V was clipped by 3 bases and J by 4 bases, with 16 bases between them. This CDR3 has 16 amino acids. Per the germline V gene, CDR1 is LNHDA and CDR2 is SQIVND (reference sequence). The source material was peripheral blood, sampled from a patient treated with radiotherapy plus ipilimumab. This TCR derives from a human donor with non-small cell lung cancer who had a partial response to radiotherapy plus ipilimumab. The V gene is TRBV19, the J gene TRBJ2-1, with TRBD2 as a possible D gene (6 bases). The CDR3 bases are TGTGCCAGTAGTATGGGGAAGCGGGCTCAGTACAATGAGCAGTTCTTC. Protein sequence: CASSMGKRAQYNEQFF.